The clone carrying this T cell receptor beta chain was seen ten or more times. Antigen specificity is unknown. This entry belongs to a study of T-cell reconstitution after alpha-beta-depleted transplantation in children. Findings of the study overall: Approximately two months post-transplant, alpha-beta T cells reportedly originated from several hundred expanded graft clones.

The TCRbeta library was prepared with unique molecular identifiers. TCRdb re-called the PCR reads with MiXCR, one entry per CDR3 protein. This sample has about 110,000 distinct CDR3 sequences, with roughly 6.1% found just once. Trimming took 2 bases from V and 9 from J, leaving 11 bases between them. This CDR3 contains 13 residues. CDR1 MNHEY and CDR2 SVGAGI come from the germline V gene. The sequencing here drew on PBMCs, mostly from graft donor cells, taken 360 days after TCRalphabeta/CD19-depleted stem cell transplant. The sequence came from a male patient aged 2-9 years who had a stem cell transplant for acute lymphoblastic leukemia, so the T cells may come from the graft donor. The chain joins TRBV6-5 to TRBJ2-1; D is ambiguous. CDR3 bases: TGTGCCAGCAGTTACAGCTCCACCGGTGAGCAGTTCTTC. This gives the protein CASSYSSTGEQFF.